This T cell receptor (beta chain) is from a study of T cells in Graves' hyperthyroidism and ophthalmopathy. For the study at large: Peripheral blood was acquired at first diagnosis, ahead of any therapy whatsoever.

CDR1 and CDR2 (germline): SGHTA, FQGNSA. The CDR3 consists of 14 residues. V was cut by 2 bases and J by 7 bases, with 12 bases left in between. Researchers amplified the TCR beta CDR3 regions from RNA transcripts. The TCR CDR3 was amplified in a first-round RT-PCR using the HTBI primer set. TCRdb independently ran MiXCR on the multiplex PCR reads; one entry per CDR3 protein. The sample comprises some 360,000 distinct CDR3 sequences, over 15% of which are singletons, and roughly a sixth rests with the top ten. A Clinical Activity Score of at least 3, a NOSPECS grade of at least 4 and a duration under 3 months were recorded in the ophthalmopathy patients. This clonotype came up many times.

Material for sequencing was blood. The clonotype comes from a woman aged 40-49 years with Graves' ophthalmopathy. This chain connects TRBV7-2 to TRBJ2-1, with a possible D match to TRBD2 (6 bases). DNA of the CDR3: TGTGCCAGCAGCTTAACGGGAGTTGAAAATGAGCAGTTCTTC. The encoded protein is CASSLTGVENEQFF.